Listed below are T cell receptor beta chains from one sample, sequenced in a study of identical twins. TCRdb independently ran MiXCR on the 5' RACE reads; one entry per CDR3 protein. The data contain 200,000 to 250,000 distinct CDR3 sequences, under 10% of them seen just once; the ten biggest clones take up approximately 2%. This sample also appeared in a second study, on yellow fever vaccine responses in identical twins.

Material for sequencing was memory (CD45RO+) T cells sorted from blood. Receptors were obtained from a woman younger than 30 in good health. Both conserved end residues are part of each CDR3. D genes are given only for firm matches. A clone size is listed for some rows: how often the clone was seen (once, few, many), or a class if it is expanded.

TRBJ2-3	NA	TRBV11-2	NA	CASSFFVRSDTQYF	TGTGCCAGCAGCTTTTTCGTCCGGAGCGATACGCAGTATTTT
TRBJ1-2	NA	TRBV11-2	NA	CASTAKSGYTF	TGTGCCAGCACTGCTAAGAGCGGCTACACCTTC
TRBJ2-5	NA	TRBV20-1	few	CSAREETQYF	TGCAGTGCTAGGGAAGAGACCCAGTACTTC
TRBJ1-3	NA	TRBV7-9	many	CASSLTAPPNTIYF	TGTGCCAGCAGCTTAACGGCCCCCCCTAACACCATATATTTT
TRBJ2-1	TRBD2	TRBV6-2/TRBV6-3	NA	CASSSKGLAVNNEQFF	TGTGCCAGCAGTTCCAAGGGACTAGCGGTTAACAATGAGCAGTTCTTC
TRBJ1-1	NA	TRBV29-1	many	CSVAGVTGMNTEAFF	TGCAGCGTTGCGGGGGTGACGGGGATGAACACTGAAGCTTTCTTT
TRBJ2-1	NA	TRBV20-1	many	CSASDPKQFF	TGCAGTGCCTCAGACCCTAAGCAGTTCTTC
TRBJ1-1	NA	TRBV7-2	many	CASSLERSEAFF	TGTGCCAGCAGCTTAGAAAGATCCGAAGCTTTCTTT
TRBJ1-1	TRBD1	TRBV5-1	medium-sized	CASRPGDRARRTEAFF	TGCGCCAGCCGACCGGGTGACAGGGCAAGACGGACTGAAGCTTTCTTT
TRBJ2-2	NA	TRBV11-3	few	CASSPGSPTGELFF	TGTGCCAGCAGCCCGGGATCCCCCACCGGGGAGCTGTTTTTT
TRBJ2-5	TRBD2	TRBV3-1	many	CASSQSPGLAGGPGMKTQYF	TGTGCCAGCAGCCAATCCCCTGGACTAGCGGGGGGACCGGGGATGAAGACCCAGTACTTC
TRBJ1-4	NA	TRBV20-1	few	CSATGDREKLFF	TGCAGTGCTACAGGGGATAGGGAAAAACTGTTTTTT
TRBJ2-6	TRBD1	TRBV29-1	NA	CSVGTGESGANVLTF	TGCAGCGTCGGGACAGGCGAGTCCGGGGCCAACGTCCTGACTTTC
TRBJ2-7	TRBD1	TRBV27	NA	CASSLWGTGGVYEQYF	TGTGCCAGCAGTTTATGGGGGACAGGGGGCGTCTACGAGCAGTACTTC
TRBJ2-3	NA	TRBV2	few	CASTQAPSTDTQYF	TGTGCCAGCACCCAAGCGCCTAGCACAGATACGCAGTATTTT
TRBJ2-3	NA	TRBV4-2	many	CASSQDLGTDTQYF	TGTGCCAGCAGCCAAGATCTGGGCACAGATACGCAGTATTTT
TRBJ2-5	NA	TRBV12-3/TRBV12-4	NA	CASSLKPQETQYF	TGTGCCAGCAGTTTAAAGCCCCAAGAGACCCAGTACTTC
TRBJ2-5	NA	TRBV3-1	few	CASSPREGTETQYF	TGTGCCAGCAGCCCCCGCGAGGGGACGGAGACCCAGTACTTC
TRBJ2-7	TRBD2	TRBV7-2	NA	CASSSLPLAGGGEQYF	TGTGCCAGCAGCTCTTTACCACTAGCTGGGGGGGGGGAGCAGTACTTC
TRBJ2-5	NA	TRBV7-9	few	CASSQRRPEETQYF	TGTGCCAGCAGCCAACGGAGGCCGGAAGAGACCCAGTACTTC